Included here is one T cell receptor beta chain sequence, with context. Antigen unknown. With 60 Vbeta and 13 Jbeta primers, the PCR was carried out. Sequencing used immunoSEQ multiplex PCR; TCRdb keeps in-frame clones, though not all of them. The top ten clones hold 0.95% to 1.5% of a sample with about 170,000 clones, approximately 83% of them seen once. Trimming removed 5 bases at V and 0 bases at J, with 10 bases between. The germline gives CDR1 GTSNPN, CDR2 SVGIG (reference sequence). The CDR3 consists of 13 residues. This entry belongs to a study of cytomegalovirus exposure and HLA in healthy donors. The study's findings and limits: Accurate predictions that matched the HLA-A and HLA-B alleles of most subjects were reportedly made from TCR beta sequences. In a later analysis, V- and J-gene trimming of beta chains associated with a DCLRE1C missense variant, replicated independently. A later analysis associated 15,000 or so TCR beta sequences with HLA alleles at a 0.05 false discovery rate.

The receptor was isolated from a boy between 2 and 10 years old in good health and CMV-seronegative. V usage is TRBV30 and J usage is TRBJ1-1, with a possible D match to TRBD1 (5 bases). The sequencing sample was made of PBMCs. The CDR3 DNA sequence: TGTGCCTGGTCCAGGGTTGTGAACACTGAAGCTTTCTTT. Translating it yields CAWSRVVNTEAFF. The full variable domain, in which reference TRBV30 and TRBJ1-1 provide the parts outside the CDR3, is SQTIHQWPATLVQPVGSPLSLECTVEGTSNPNLYWYRQAAGRGLQLLFYSVGIGQISSEVPQNLSASRPQDRQFILSSKKLLLSDSGFYLCAWSRVVNTEAFFGQGTRLTVV.